The TCR beta chain under discussion was sequenced for a study of CD8 T cells in Susac syndrome. Looked up from germline, CDR1 is SNHLY and CDR2 is FYNNEI. The CDR3 totals 15 residues. V was clipped by 6 bases and J by 3 bases; unmatched bases: 8. Random hexamers served to reverse transcribe about 0.5 to 1 ug RNA. An immunoSEQ multiplex PCR generated amplified TCR beta CDR3 products spanning 54 Vbeta and 13 Jbeta. TCRdb re-called the immunoSEQ multiplex PCR reads through MiXCR, storing one row per CDR3 protein. The table has approximately 150,000 distinct CDR3 sequences, under 95% seen once; the top ten hold approximately 0.082%. In blood CD8+ and CD4+ T cells, TCR beta underwent sequencing.

The clonotype comes from a human donor in good health. The sample was CD4+ T cells from PBMCs. The chain combines TRBV2 with TRBJ1-3; 7 bases align to TRBD1. In nucleotides, the CDR3 is TGTGCCAGCAGATCCTACAGGGGAAGTGGAAACACCATATATTTT. Translation gives CASRSYRGSGNTIYF.